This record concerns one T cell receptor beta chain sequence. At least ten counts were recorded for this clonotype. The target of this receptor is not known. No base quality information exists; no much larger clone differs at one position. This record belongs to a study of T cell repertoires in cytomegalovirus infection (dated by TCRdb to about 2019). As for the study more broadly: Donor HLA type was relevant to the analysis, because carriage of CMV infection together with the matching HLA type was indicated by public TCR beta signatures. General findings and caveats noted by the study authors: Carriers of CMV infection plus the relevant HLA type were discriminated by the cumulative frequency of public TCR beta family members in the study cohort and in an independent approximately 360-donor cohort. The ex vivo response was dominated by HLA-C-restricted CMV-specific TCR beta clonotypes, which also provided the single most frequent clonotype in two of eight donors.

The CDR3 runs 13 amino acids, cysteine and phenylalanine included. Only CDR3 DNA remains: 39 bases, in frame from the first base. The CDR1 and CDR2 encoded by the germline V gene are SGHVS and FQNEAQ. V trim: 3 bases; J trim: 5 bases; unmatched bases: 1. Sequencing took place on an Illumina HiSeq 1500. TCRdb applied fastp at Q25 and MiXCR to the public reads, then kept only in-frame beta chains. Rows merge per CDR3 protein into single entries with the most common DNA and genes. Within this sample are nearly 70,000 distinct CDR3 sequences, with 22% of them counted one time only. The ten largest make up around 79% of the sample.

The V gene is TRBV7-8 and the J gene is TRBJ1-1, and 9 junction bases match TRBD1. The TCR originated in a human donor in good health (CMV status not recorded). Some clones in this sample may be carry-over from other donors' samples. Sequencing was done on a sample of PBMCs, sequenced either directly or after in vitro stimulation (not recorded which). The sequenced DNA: TGTGCCAGCAGCTTGGACAGGGGAACTGAAGCTTTCTTT. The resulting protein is CASSLDRGTEAFF.